This TCR beta chain was found in a study of cytomegalovirus exposure and HLA in healthy donors. Trimming removed 0 bases from V and 5 bases from J; junction bases left unmatched: 3. Germline V CDR1 and CDR2: SGDLS, YYNGEE. CDR3 length equals 16 residues. Primers included in the PCR were 60 Vbeta and 13 Jbeta primers. TCRdb keeps only in-frame clones here, not all; method: immunoSEQ multiplex PCR. The sample lists some 130,000 clones, around three quarters occurring once. This TCR came from a woman aged 30 to 39 in good health and CMV-seropositive. The material sequenced was PBMCs. V is TRBV9 and J is TRBJ2-1, with 12 bases fitting TRBD2. The CDR3 DNA is TGTGCCAGCAGCGTAGGGACTAGCGGGGACAACAATGAGCAGTTCTTC. Translating it yields CASSVGTSGDNNEQFF.